The 12 T cell receptor beta chains presented below share a single source sample, sequenced in a study of naive and memory T cell subsets (dated by TCRdb to between 2016 and 2019). Overall study outcomes, separate from this receptor: Naive repertoires, especially CD8, contained a few larger clonotypes, possibly memory cells re-expressing CD45RA.

For these receptors, no antigen is known. The library was built by means of UMI-ligation and nested PCR. Sequencing relied on an Illumina MiSeq. To cover both TRBC1 and TRBC2, the beta constant-region primer consisted of an equimolar mix of two oligonucleotides. The ligated cDNA went through four rounds of PCR with nested alpha and beta constant-region primers together with the SP2 primer. TCRdb reprocessing: public reads trimmed at Q25 with fastp, clones called with MiXCR, in-frame beta chains kept. Rows with one shared CDR3 protein collapse into an entry with the most common genes and DNA. Recorded for this sample are approximately 100,000 distinct CDR3 sequences; 13% to 15% of them occurred a single time. 2.8% of the sample goes to the ten largest clones. Sequencing was done on a sample of naive CD8+ T cells from blood. The cell subset or site tag for this specimen amounts to: naive T cells, CD45RA high CD27+. The receptors shown here come from a human donor in good health.

The sample holds a few counts of this clonotype. The rearrangement links TRBV19 to TRBJ2-7; tentative D call: TRBD2 (5 bases). CDR3 length: 14 amino acids. V was clipped by 4 bases and J by 6 bases, with 16 bases between them. CDR1 and CDR2 (germline): LNHDA, SQIVND (reference sequence). CDR3 DNA sequence: TGTGCCAGTAGTACCGACCACGAGGGTCGCGAGCAGTACTTC. This gives the protein CASSTDHEGREQYF.

The chain couples TRBV5-4 to TRBJ1-3; no firm D call. Germline loops: CDR1 SGHNT, CDR2 YYREEE (reference sequence). This CDR3 is 13 amino acids long. The germline V and J ends were trimmed by 0 bases and 2 bases, with 3 bases remaining between them. The CDR3 loop reads CASSLATGNTIYF. CDR3 sequence (DNA): TGTGCCAGCAGCTTGGCCACTGGAAACACCATATATTTT.

The chain joins TRBV5-1 to TRBJ1-5; 7 positions agree with TRBD1. CDR3 length equals 15 residues. Trimming cost V 0 bases and J 4 bases; bases outside gene matches: 4. Germline CDR1 SGHRS, CDR2 YFSETQ. This CDR3 is CASSLEGAWNQPQHF. For the CDR3, the DNA is TGCGCCAGCAGCTTGGAGGGGGCGTGGAATCAGCCCCAGCATTTT.

V is TRBV28 and J is TRBJ2-1; D gene ambiguous. Germline CDR1 and CDR2: MDHEN and SYDVKM. Trimming shortened V by 3 bases and J by 8 bases, and 2 bases separated the two germline ends. This CDR3 spans 10 amino acids. CDR3 sequence reads: CASSFDEQFF. Here the CDR3 DNA reads TGTGCCAGCAGTTTCGATGAGCAGTTCTTC.

The chain employs TRBV5-1 and TRBJ1-1, with 7 bases matching TRBD1. Germline V gene lookup returns CDR1 SGHRS and CDR2 YFSETQ. V gave up 0 bases and J gave up 4 bases; unmatched junction bases: 18. The CDR3 loop spans 19 amino acids. Here the CDR3 reads CASSLDGNRGLVEGTEAFF. CDR3 nucleotides: TGCGCCAGCAGCTTGGATGGGAACAGGGGCCTCGTCGAAGGCACTGAAGCTTTCTTT.

This clonotype was counted only a few times. J is TRBJ2-7 and V is TRBV6-5; D possibly corresponds to TRBD2 (5 bases). Between the trimmed V and J ends, which lost 5 bases and 2 bases, there was a span of 13 bases. The germline V gene encodes CDR1 MNHEY and CDR2 SVGAGI. The CDR3 covers 14 residues. CDR3 DNA: TGTGCCAGCAGTCCCATGTCAGCGGCCTACGAGCAGTACTTC. Translation: CASSPMSAAYEQYF.

The chain recombines TRBV7-8 with TRBJ2-7; TRBD1 agrees at 9 bases. Losses at the gene ends were 5 bases for V and 0 bases for J; bases not matched to a gene: 8. The length of the CDR3 is 16 residues. CDR1 is SGHVS, CDR2 FQNEAQ, per germline. This CDR3 reads CASSPPSDRGSYEQYF. CDR3 coding DNA: TGTGCCAGCAGCCCCCCTTCGGACAGGGGCTCCTACGAGCAGTACTTC.

V gene TRBV6-5 combines with J gene TRBJ1-1; TRBD1 agrees at 9 bases. V lost 5 bases and J lost 4; bases outside the gene matches: 11. The CDR3 spans 16 residues. Germline CDR1 reads MNHEY; CDR2 reads SVGAGI. The CDR3 DNA follows: TGTGCCAGCAGTCGACAGCCGGGACAGGGAGGCACTGAAGCTTTCTTT. It specifies CASSRQPGQGGTEAFF.

V and J are TRBV27 and TRBJ2-1; 11 nucleotides agree with TRBD2. J gave up 7 bases and V 5 bases, and 7 bases lay outside the gene matches. Germline V gene lookup returns CDR1 MNHEY and CDR2 SMNVEV (reference sequence). The CDR3 sequence is 15 residues long. CDR3 sequence: CASSDLAGGSNEQFF. The DNA of the CDR3 is TGTGCCAGCAGTGATCTAGCGGGGGGTTCGAATGAGCAGTTCTTC.

The V call is TRBV12-3 or TRBV12-4, the J call TRBJ2-3; D gene ambiguous. The length of the CDR3 is 15 residues. Trimming took off 3 bases at V and 0 bases at J, with 10 bases between the two ends. In nucleotides, the CDR3 is TGTGCCAGCAGTTTTTTGGGGTCTAGCACAGATACGCAGTATTTT. It yields the protein CASSFLGSSTDTQYF.

The rearrangement uses TRBV6-2 or TRBV6-3 and TRBJ1-1; D is unresolved. V lost 7 bases and J 1 base, leaving 10 bases between the germline ends. Germline CDR1 and CDR2: MNHEY and SVGEGT. CDR3 length: 13 amino acids. The CDR3 DNA follows: TGTGCCAGCATCGACGGTCAGAACACTGAAGCTTTCTTT. Translating it yields CASIDGQNTEAFF.

There are a few counts of this clonotype. The rearrangement joins TRBV12-3 or TRBV12-4 to TRBJ2-1; tentatively, D is TRBD1 or TRBD2 (5 bases each). This CDR3 has 13 amino acids. V dropped 6 bases and J dropped 6 bases, with 12 bases sitting between them. CDR3 sequence (DNA): TGTGCCAGCAGCTGGGACGCATCCAATGAGCAGTTCTTC. The encoded protein is CASSWDASNEQFF.